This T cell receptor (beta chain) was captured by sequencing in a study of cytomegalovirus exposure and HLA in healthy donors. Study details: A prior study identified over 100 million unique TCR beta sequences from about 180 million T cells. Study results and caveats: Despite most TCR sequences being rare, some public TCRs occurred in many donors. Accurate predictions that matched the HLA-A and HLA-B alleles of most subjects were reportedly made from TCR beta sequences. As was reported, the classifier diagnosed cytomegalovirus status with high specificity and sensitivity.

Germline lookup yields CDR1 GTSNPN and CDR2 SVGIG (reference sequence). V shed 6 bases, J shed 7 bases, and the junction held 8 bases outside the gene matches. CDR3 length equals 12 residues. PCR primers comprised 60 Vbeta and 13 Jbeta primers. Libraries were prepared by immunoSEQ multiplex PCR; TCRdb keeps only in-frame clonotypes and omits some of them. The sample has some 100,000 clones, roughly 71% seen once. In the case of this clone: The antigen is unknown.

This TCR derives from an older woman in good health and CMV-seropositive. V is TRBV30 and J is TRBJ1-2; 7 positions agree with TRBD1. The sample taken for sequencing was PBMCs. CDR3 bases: TGTGCCTGCTCCGGGACAGTCGGTGGCTACACCTTC. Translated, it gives CACSGTVGGYTF.